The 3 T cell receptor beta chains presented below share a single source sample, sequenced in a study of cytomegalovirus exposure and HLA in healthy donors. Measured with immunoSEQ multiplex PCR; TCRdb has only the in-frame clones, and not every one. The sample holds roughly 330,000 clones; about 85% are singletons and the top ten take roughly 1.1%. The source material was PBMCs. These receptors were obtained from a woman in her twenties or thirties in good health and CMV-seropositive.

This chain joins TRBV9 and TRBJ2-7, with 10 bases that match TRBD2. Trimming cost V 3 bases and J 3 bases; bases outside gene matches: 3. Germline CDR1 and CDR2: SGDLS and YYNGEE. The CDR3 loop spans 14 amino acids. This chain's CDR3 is CASSEGTSDYEQYF. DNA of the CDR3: TGTGCCAGCAGCGAGGGGACTAGCGACTACGAGCAGTACTTC.

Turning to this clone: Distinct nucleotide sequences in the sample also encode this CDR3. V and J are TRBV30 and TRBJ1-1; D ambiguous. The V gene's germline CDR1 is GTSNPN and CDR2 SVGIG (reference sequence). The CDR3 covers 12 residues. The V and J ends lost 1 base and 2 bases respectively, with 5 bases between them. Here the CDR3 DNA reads TGTGCCTGGAGTGCCCGAAACACTGAAGCTTTCTTT. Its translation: CAWSARNTEAFF.

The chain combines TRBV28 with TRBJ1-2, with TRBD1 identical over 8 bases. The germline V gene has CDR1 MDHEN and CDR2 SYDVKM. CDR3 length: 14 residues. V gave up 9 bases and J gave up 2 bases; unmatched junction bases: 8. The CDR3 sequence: CASVEGQANYGYTF. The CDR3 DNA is TGTGCCAGTGTTGAGGGACAGGCGAACTATGGCTACACCTTC.